This paragraph covers one T cell receptor beta chain sequence. These data are taken from a study of control samples from healthy donors and cancer patients. Here immunoSEQ multiplex PCR was the method, and the copy in TCRdb shows in-frame clones only, minus some. The data contain about 34,000 clones, about 88% of them seen just once; the ten biggest clones take up 1.5% to 2%. Trimming left V 0 bases short and J 1 base short, with 11 bases between. The CDR3 spans 16 residues. The germline V gene encodes CDR1 LGHNA and CDR2 YSLEER. The TCR originated in a woman aged 40 to 50 with lung cancer. The genes are TRBV4-3 and TRBJ2-3; D not certain. Specimen: PBMCs. The CDR3 reads CASSQERRPGTDTQYF. The DNA for the CDR3 is TGCGCCAGCAGCCAAGAAAGGCGGCCTGGCACAGATACGCAGTATTTT.